This TCR beta chain was sequenced in a study of T cells in Graves' hyperthyroidism and ophthalmopathy (dated by TCRdb to about 2019). For context, the study as a whole: Peripheral blood was sampled at the time of initial diagnosis, prior to any treatment. Whether ophthalmopathy could be predicted prospectively was tested in an independent validation cohort made up of 18 to 20 hyperthyroidism patients plus 17 patients who later progressed to ophthalmopathy. After sampling, hyperthyroidism patients received methimazole starting at 30 mg daily, and ophthalmopathy patients received high-dose intravenous methylprednisolone. The 95 to 100 discovery patients were randomly divided into training and test sets at a 7:3 ratio. A discovery cohort of about a hundred patients, about 40 with Graves' ophthalmopathy and more than 55 with stable Graves' hyperthyroidism, was used to find distinguishing TCR V-J signatures. According to the paper, TCR Vbeta CDR3 sequencing was carried out on some 140 peripheral blood samples, which came from around 43 ophthalmopathy, some 73 hyperthyroidism and some 17 progressor patients. Thyroid tissue and blood T-cell repertoires from about six Graves' hyperthyroidism patients were also compared in the study.

The paper as a whole reports these results and caveats: A model built on a 13 V-J signature distinguished ophthalmopathy from stable hyperthyroidism, reaching 85% to 90% sensitivity and about 81% specificity in cross-validation and 80%/75% in testing. No statistical method was used to fix the sample size in advance, and group allocation was not hidden from the investigators. Most expanded thyroid clonotypes (frequency above 0.001) were also detected in blood, a finding suggesting that blood repertoires may reflect thyroid immune responses. During validation, the model predicted progression to ophthalmopathy a median of approximately 6 months ahead of onset, with more than 60% sensitivity and 72% to 80% specificity.

This clonotype was counted ten times or more. Its antigen is currently not known. No clone much larger than this one lies a single base away; base qualities are absent. The TCR beta CDR3 regions were amplified from the RNA transcripts. The TCR CDR3 was subjected to a first round of RT-PCR using the HTBI primer set and the Qiagen OneStep RT-PCR kit. A second multiplex PCR round built the libraries, followed by size selection and purification. Libraries were sequenced paired-end with 100 bp reads on an Illumina HiSeq2000. From the authors' description of their analysis: SOAPnuke was used to process the raw data, with reads discarded if the reads contained adapters or uncalled bases, had a mean Phred below 15, or lacked an exact constant-primer or identifier match. High-quality paired reads were merged using COPE v1.2.5, and each unique nucleotide sequence was defined as a clonotype. Clonotypes were aligned to IMGT TRBV, TRBD and TRBJ reference segments using MiTCR v1.1. The analysis included only V-J combinations with a frequency above 0.0001, which together covered 99.2% of the repertoires. A TCS score was defined as the ratio between F50 (clonal expansion) and ExV (chaos), using BLOSUM62-based TCRdist between CDR3 peptides within each V-J. Welch's t-statistics and random forest reduced around 550 V-J features to under 15, which were used in a naive Bayes classifier (R e1071). The public reads were quality trimmed at Q25 with fastp and then assembled into clones with MiXCR by TCRdb, keeping productive beta chains. Rows are unified per CDR3 protein, each entry keeping the most common DNA and genes. These V and J calls are TCRdb output, not the study's own analysis. The sample table holds roughly 240,000 distinct CDR3 sequences, of which approximately 25% were seen once. The ten largest account for around 32% of the sample.

Moderately to severely active disease, a Clinical Activity Score of at least 3, a NOSPECS grade of at least 4, and a duration under 3 months were present in ophthalmopathy patients. Patients with uncontrolled infections, other autoimmune diseases, pregnancy or lactation were excluded. Diagnoses were based on clinical symptoms, serum thyroxine and TRAb, thyroid ultrasound and orbital computed tomography. Ficoll-Paque density gradient centrifugation was used to isolate PBMCs from 9.5 to 10 ml of fresh peripheral blood. Total RNA was extracted using Trizol reagent, and RNA quality was assessed on an Agilent 2100 Bioanalyzer. The CDR3 runs 15 amino acids, cysteine and phenylalanine included. Of the read, only the CDR3 DNA is kept; its 45 bases are in frame from base 1. V ends up 7 bases short and J 2 bases short, with an unmatched junction base count of 8. In the germline V gene, CDR1 corresponds to SNHLY and CDR2 to FYNNEI.

The receptor's source is a woman aged 40 to 50 with Graves' ophthalmopathy. The specimen sequenced was blood. The sequence links TRBV2 to TRBJ2-5, with 9 middle bases fitting TRBD1. The nucleotide sequence is TGTGCCAGCATTAGGACAGGGGAATTACAAGAGACCCAGTACTTC. It specifies CASIRTGELQETQYF.